The next 28 T cell receptor beta chains were all read from a single sample in a study of spatial heterogeneity in lung cancer (dated by TCRdb to the late 2010s). Results and caveats for the whole study, not just this receptor: The number of expanded intratumoral alpha and beta TCRs correlated with the tumor nonsynonymous mutation count.

The time point label, as the study defines it: sample taken at primary tumor resection. Preparation of the library involved 5' RACE. Instrument used: NextSeq 500. Using fastp at Q25 and MiXCR, TCRdb reprocessed the public reads and kept productive beta chains. Each entry merges the rows of one CDR3 protein and shows their most common DNA and genes. This sample holds 20,000 to 25,000 distinct CDR3 sequences; under 5.5% were observed only once. The ten largest clones represent around 9% of the sample. Their antigens are not known. Sequenced material: lung tumor tissue, taken at surgery. These TCRs come from a male donor with early-stage non-small cell lung cancer.

Notes on this clonotype: A read error may account for a junction end that differs from germline. The chain couples TRBV5-4 to TRBJ2-5; a possible D gene is TRBD2 (5 bases). Germline V gene sequence: CDR1 SGHNT, CDR2 YYREEE (reference sequence). This CDR3 contains 15 residues. In DNA form, the CDR3 reads TGTGCCAGCAGCTTGGGCGGGCTGATCCAAGAGACCCAGCACTTC. Translation: CASSLGGLIQETQHF.

This clonotype showed up many times. This chain links TRBV5-1 with TRBJ2-7; D gene ambiguous. CDR1 is SGHRS and CDR2 is YFSETQ in the germline V gene. Trimming took off 0 bases at V and 6 bases at J, with 13 bases between the two ends. The CDR3 totals 14 residues. The CDR3 loop is CASSLVADRREQYF. Here the CDR3 DNA reads TGCGCCAGCAGCTTGGTTGCCGACCGGCGCGAGCAGTACTTC.

By proportion, this clonotype is medium-sized. The chain uses TRBV7-8 and TRBJ2-7; 8 bases match TRBD1. The J segment lost 4 bases and the V segment lost 1 base, leaving 3 bases of the junction unmatched. The CDR3 spans 14 residues. Germline V gives CDR1 SGHVS, CDR2 FQNEAQ. This CDR3 reads CASSLGTGIYEQYF. In nucleotides, the CDR3 is TGTGCCAGCAGCTTAGGGACAGGGATTTACGAGCAGTACTTC.

This clonotype has ten or more counts. The chain joins TRBV5-1 to TRBJ2-3; 7 bases agree with TRBD2. CDR3 size: 15 residues. CDR1 is SGHRS and CDR2 is YFSETQ in the germline V gene. The ends lost 4 bases at V and 0 bases at J; junction bases unmatched: 5. CDR3 DNA: TGCGCCAGCAGCCGAGCGGGGTCTAGCACAGATACGCAGTATTTT. Residues: CASSRAGSSTDTQYF.

This clonotype is medium-sized within its sample. This sequence joins TRBV20-1 and TRBJ2-3; tentative D call: TRBD2 (7 bases). This CDR3 has 17 residues. Germline V gives CDR1 DFQATT, CDR2 SNEGSKA (reference sequence). Trimming left V 1 base short and J 7 bases short, with 24 bases between. The CDR3 here is CSARADAGEGGRNTQYF. In DNA form, the CDR3 reads TGCAGTGCTAGAGCCGACGCGGGGGAAGGGGGAAGGAATACGCAGTATTTT.

This clonotype was counted many times. The chain employs TRBV27 and TRBJ2-2; D gene unclear. The V end lost 1 base, the J end lost 6 bases, and 3 bases lay between the germline ends. The germline V gene encodes CDR1 MNHEY and CDR2 SMNVEV (reference sequence). CDR3 length: 12 residues. The CDR3 protein is CASSLFPGELFF. The CDR3 coding sequence is TGTGCCAGCAGTTTATTCCCCGGGGAGCTGTTTTTT.

This clonotype has a count of ten or more. J is TRBJ1-1 and V is TRBV28; TRBD1 might be the D (6 bases). The CDR3 has 15 residues. Deletions cut 6 bases from V and 1 base from J, with 15 bases between. Germline loops: CDR1 MDHEN, CDR2 SYDVKM. As DNA, the CDR3 is TGTGCCAGCAGACCCGAGTGGGGGGCGAACACTGAAGCTTTCTTT. Its protein product is CASRPEWGANTEAFF.

This clonotype was observed a few times. J is TRBJ2-7 and V is TRBV7-9, with D tentatively TRBD2 (5 bases). This CDR3 contains 13 residues. The V end lost 1 base, the J end lost 7 bases, and 11 bases lay between the germline ends. Germline CDR1 reads SEHNR; CDR2 reads FQNEAQ (reference sequence). The CDR3, as DNA: TGTGCCAGCAGCTTAGGTGGGAGAGGGGAGCAGTACTTC. Protein: CASSLGGRGEQYF.

The chain carries TRBV3-1 and TRBJ2-5, with D perhaps assigned TRBD1 or TRBD2 (6 bases each). V dropped 1 base and J dropped 0 bases, with 15 bases sitting between them. The CDR3 runs to 17 residues. Germline V lookup: CDR1 LGHDT, CDR2 YNNKEL (reference sequence). The CDR3 sequence is CASSQVRGRTDQETQYF. The CDR3 region has the DNA TGTGCCAGCAGCCAAGTCCGAGGGAGGACAGACCAAGAGACCCAGTACTTC.

In its sample, this clonotype was seen many times. V and J are TRBV27 and TRBJ2-3, with unresolved D. The CDR3 has 14 residues. Germline V CDR1 and CDR2: MNHEY, SMNVEV (reference sequence). V was trimmed by 8 bases and J by 0 bases, leaving 12 bases between them. The CDR3: CASSLSASTDTQYF. As DNA, the CDR3 is TGTGCCAGCTCCCTTTCCGCAAGCACAGATACGCAGTATTTT.

In its sample, this clonotype is medium-sized (0.01 to 0.1%). This sequence joins TRBV7-9 and TRBJ2-6; 9 nucleotides match TRBD2. From germline, CDR1 is SEHNR and CDR2 FQNEAQ (reference sequence). After removal of 2 bases from V and 0 bases from J, the junction contained 11 bases not matched to a gene. The CDR3 length is 20 residues. This chain's CDR3 is CASSLKLTTSGVSGANVLTF. DNA for the CDR3: TGTGCCAGCAGCTTAAAACTTACGACTAGCGGAGTCTCTGGGGCCAACGTCCTGACTTTC.

This clonotype was found a few times. The chain carries TRBV7-3 and TRBJ2-3; the D is unclear. Trimming took 3 bases from V and 8 from J, leaving 15 bases between them. CDR3 length equals 14 residues. The germline V gene has CDR1 SGHTA and CDR2 FQGTGA. In DNA form, the CDR3 reads TGTGCCAGCAGCTTCGGTAGACTCCCCGCTACGCAGTATTTT. Amino acids: CASSFGRLPATQYF.

The chain links TRBV6-6 to TRBJ1-5; possibly TRBD1 for D (5 bases). Germline values: CDR1 MNHNY, CDR2 SVGAGI (reference sequence). The CDR3 is 17 residues long. The ends were cut back, 0 bases at V and 0 bases at J, with 12 bases in the middle. The CDR3 loop reads CASSYSSDTNSNQPQHF. CDR3 in DNA: TGTGCCAGCAGTTACTCCTCGGACACGAATAGCAATCAGCCCCAGCATTTT.

This clonotype showed up many times. The chain has TRBV27 and TRBJ2-7; D perhaps matches TRBD2 (6 bases). Germline V gene lookup returns CDR1 MNHEY and CDR2 SMNVEV (reference sequence). The V end was cut by 6 bases, the J end by 3 bases, with 21 bases between. There are 16 residues in the CDR3. The CDR3: CASSPSRLASIYEQYF. The CDR3 DNA reads as TGTGCCAGCAGCCCTTCCAGGCTAGCGAGCATCTACGAGCAGTACTTC.

Judged by abundance, this clonotype is medium-sized. The chain employs TRBV7-2 and TRBJ1-5; no firm D call. CDR3 size: 15 residues. The V end was cut by 5 bases, the J end by 4 bases, with 15 bases between. Germline CDR1 and CDR2: SGHTA and FQGNSA. CDR3 protein: CASSPPRQFNQPQHF. The CDR3 DNA reads TGTGCCAGCAGCCCCCCCCGGCAGTTTAATCAGCCCCAGCATTTT.

Ten or more counts support this clonotype. The V gene is TRBV20-1, the J gene TRBJ2-7; 10 bases agree with TRBD2. The V segment lost 5 bases and the J segment 3 bases; nucleotides outside the gene matches: 4. Germline assignment: CDR1 DFQATT and CDR2 SNEGSKA (reference sequence). The CDR3 extends over 13 amino acids. The CDR3 is CSAGGLADYEQYF. The CDR3 nucleotides read TGCAGTGCTGGAGGACTAGCGGACTACGAGCAGTACTTC.

This clonotype was counted at least ten times. The chain combines TRBV20-1 with TRBJ2-2; 7 bases line up with TRBD1. Germline CDR1 reads DFQATT; CDR2 reads SNEGSKA (reference sequence). Trimming cost V 5 bases and J 4 bases; bases outside gene matches: 10. This CDR3 has 15 amino acids. CDR3 sequence reads: CSARHYRGGTGELFF. The CDR3 DNA reads as TGCAGTGCTCGGCACTACAGGGGCGGCACCGGGGAGCTGTTTTTT.

At least ten counts were recorded for this clonotype. This chain joins TRBV20-1 and TRBJ2-1; 7 nucleotides line up with TRBD2. This CDR3 is 12 amino acids long. After removal of 8 bases from V and 6 bases from J, the junction contained 7 bases not matched to a gene. Germline values: CDR1 DFQATT, CDR2 SNEGSKA (reference sequence). The CDR3 bases are TGCAGTCCAACGGGGACTACCAATGAGCAGTTCTTC. Translation gives CSPTGTTNEQFF.

The sample holds many counts of this clonotype. The chain has TRBV20-1 and TRBJ2-7; the D gene is possibly TRBD2 (6 bases). This CDR3 is built from 13 residues. CDR1 and CDR2 from the germline V gene are DFQATT and SNEGSKA (reference sequence). Trimming cost V 6 bases and J 5 bases, with 17 bases left between them. CDR3 sequence (DNA): TGCAGTGCCGCGGGGCAGGGTCTAAACGAGCAGTACTTC. The encoded protein is CSAAGQGLNEQYF.

This clonotype has a count of ten or more. The rearrangement links TRBV29-1 to TRBJ2-7; D remains ambiguous. The germline V gene encodes CDR1 SQVTM and CDR2 ANQGSEA. The CDR3 is 10 residues long. V was clipped by 4 bases and J by 5 bases, with 6 bases between them. CDR3 sequence reads: CSVGTDEQYF. The CDR3, as DNA: TGCAGCGTTGGGACCGACGAGCAGTACTTC.

This clonotype has just a few counts. The CDR3, as DNA: TGCAGTGCTAGAGACCCTGCGGGAAGGGGTTCACCCCTCCACTTT. Its translation is CSARDPAGRGSPLHF. The chain employs TRBV20-1 and TRBJ1-6; a weak D match, TRBD1 (5 bases). The V end was cut by 0 bases, the J end by 9 bases, with 15 bases between. CDR3 length: 15 residues. CDR1 is DFQATT and CDR2 is SNEGSKA in the germline V gene (reference sequence).

This clonotype occurred many times. The rearrangement links TRBV4-3 to TRBJ2-7; 9 bases fit TRBD2. The germline gives CDR1 LGHNA, CDR2 YSLEER. Trimming took 2 bases from V and 7 from J; bases not matched to a gene: 0. The CDR3 extends over 12 amino acids. The CDR3 here is CASSQLAGEQYF. CDR3 nucleotide sequence: TGCGCCAGCAGCCAACTAGCGGGGGAGCAGTACTTC.

Many counts were recorded for this clonotype. This chain connects TRBV6-5 to TRBJ2-7; 7 bases agree with TRBD1. The CDR3 is 13 residues long. V was clipped by 4 bases and J by 3 bases; unmatched bases: 3. Germline lookup yields CDR1 MNHEY and CDR2 SVGAGI. The CDR3 here is CASSSWDSYEQYF. Here the CDR3 DNA reads TGTGCCAGCAGTTCCTGGGACAGCTACGAGCAGTACTTC.

In its sample, this clonotype was seen many times. V gene TRBV2 combines with J gene TRBJ2-5; D not resolved. Germline-derived CDR1 and CDR2 are SNHLY and FYNNEI. The length of the CDR3 is 15 residues. V lost 8 bases and J lost 7, with 23 bases in between. CDR3 protein: CASSGPARTGGTQYF. CDR3 nucleotides: TGTGCCAGCTCCGGACCAGCGCGAACCGGTGGGACCCAGTACTTC.

This clonotype showed up many times. This chain links TRBV5-1 with TRBJ1-5; possible D gene TRBD1, 5 bases. The germline V and J ends were trimmed by 5 bases and 3 bases, with 15 bases remaining between them. The CDR3 consists of 15 residues. Germline V gene data show CDR1 as SGHRS and CDR2 as YFSETQ. CDR3 in amino acids: CASSLDGGTNQPQHF. In nucleotides, the CDR3 is TGCGCCAGCAGTCTCGACGGGGGGACCAATCAGCCCCAGCATTTT.

This clonotype was seen ten or more times. The CDR3 spells CATRDRAEEKLFF. CDR3 DNA sequence: TGTGCCACCAGAGACAGGGCGGAAGAAAAACTGTTTTTT. This chain connects TRBV15 to TRBJ1-4; 7 positions match TRBD1. CDR1 and CDR2 from the germline V gene are LNHNV and YYDKDF (reference sequence). V was pared by 6 bases and J by 8 bases, with 6 bases of the junction left unmatched. This CDR3 has 13 residues.

The chain couples TRBV10-3 to TRBJ1-2; TRBD1 agrees at 11 bases. This CDR3 has 15 residues. Unmatched junction bases numbered 3, after V lost 6 bases and J lost 0 bases. Germline CDR1 reads ENHRY; CDR2 reads SYGVKD. Here the CDR3 reads CAIRGQGDSNYGYTF. CDR3 bases: TGTGCCATCAGGGGACAGGGGGATTCTAACTATGGCTACACCTTC.

This clonotype was observed many times. V and J are TRBV6-2 or TRBV6-3 and TRBJ2-1; possibly TRBD1 for D (5 bases). The CDR3 loop spans 14 amino acids. V dropped 4 bases and J dropped 2 bases, with 9 bases sitting between them. CDR1 and CDR2 (germline): MNHEY, SVGEGT. The CDR3: CASSLGVPYNEQFF. The CDR3 DNA sequence: TGTGCCAGCAGTTTAGGGGTCCCCTACAATGAGCAGTTCTTC.